The 22 T cell receptor beta chains below were found in one sample sequenced in a study of blood T cell repertoires in COVID-19. Measured with immunoSEQ multiplex PCR; TCRdb has only the in-frame clones, and not every one. The table lists a few hundred thousand clones, roughly 83% of them singletons. Sequencing used PBMCs or T cells enriched from blood (not recorded which). These receptors originate from a woman between 40 and 55 years old with acute COVID-19.

The chain recombines TRBV3-1 (or the pseudogene TRBV3-2) with TRBJ2-2, with 9 bases aligning to TRBD1. The CDR3 length is 16 residues. Germline V gene data show CDR1 as LGHDT and CDR2 as YNNKEL (reference sequence). V was clipped by 4 bases and J by 1 base; unmatched bases: 4. The CDR3 DNA reads TGTGCCAGCAGCCTCCGGACAGGGGTGAACACCGGGGAGCTGTTTTTT. Translating it yields CASSLRTGVNTGELFF.

The rearrangement uses TRBV27 and TRBJ1-5; perhaps TRBD1 as D (5 bases). Deletions cut 3 bases from V and 5 bases from J, with 11 bases between. The CDR3 runs 14 residues. Germline CDR1 MNHEY, CDR2 SMNVEV (reference sequence). As DNA, the CDR3 is TGTGCCAGCAGTTTTCGGGGAGGGGATCAGCCCCAGCATTTT. It specifies CASSFRGGDQPQHF.

V gene TRBV29-1 combines with J gene TRBJ2-7; possible D gene TRBD2, 5 bases. Germline values: CDR1 SQVTM, CDR2 ANQGSEA. Trimming took 4 bases from V and 0 from J, leaving 13 bases between them. There are 14 residues in the CDR3. The CDR3 nucleotides read TGCAGCGTTGTAGAGGACTTACGCTCCTACGAGCAGTACTTC. This codes for CSVVEDLRSYEQYF.

The chain links TRBV11-3 to TRBJ1-5; the D is unclear. The CDR3 extends over 17 amino acids. V was shortened by 5 bases and J by 3 bases, with 20 bases between the two germline ends. From germline, CDR1 is SGHNT and CDR2 YENEEA. CDR3 sequence reads: CASSTPPGKLDNQPQHF. The DNA of the CDR3 is TGTGCCAGCAGCACCCCCCCCGGGAAGTTAGACAATCAGCCCCAGCATTTT.

The V and J genes are TRBV9 and TRBJ2-5, with TRBD2 matching 11 bases. The CDR3 covers 15 residues. V shed 3 bases, J shed 5 bases, and the junction held 6 bases outside the gene matches. Germline V lookup: CDR1 SGDLS, CDR2 YYNGEE. The CDR3 DNA sequence: TGTGCCAGCAGCGCCGTAGCGGGAGGGTGGGAGACCCAGTACTTC. It yields the protein CASSAVAGGWETQYF.

As regards this clone: At one end the junction does not follow the germline gene, possibly because of a read error. The J gene is TRBJ2-7, the V gene TRBV3-1 (or the pseudogene TRBV3-2); 9 bases fit TRBD2. Germline V gene sequence: CDR1 LGHDT, CDR2 YNNKEL (reference sequence). The CDR3 extends over 17 amino acids. CDR3 DNA sequence: TGTGCCAGCAGCCAACCACCGGGACTAGCTTTCTCCCACGAGCAGTACTTC. Encoded protein: CASSQPPGLAFSHEQYF.

This clone appeared a single time. The chain employs TRBV19 and TRBJ2-2; the D gene is possibly TRBD2 (6 bases). Germline CDR1 and CDR2: LNHDA and SQIVND (reference sequence). Trimming removed 9 bases at V and 4 bases at J, with 9 bases between. The CDR3 consists of 12 residues. The CDR3 reads CASRDFTGELFF. CDR3 sequence (DNA): TGTGCCAGCAGGGACTTCACCGGGGAGCTGTTTTTT.

The chain has TRBV25-1 and TRBJ2-7; D gene uncertain. The CDR3 is 12 residues long. Germline CDR1 is MGHDK and CDR2 is SYGVNS. V gave up 3 bases and J gave up 4 bases, with 7 bases separating them. In DNA form, the CDR3 reads TGTGCCAGCAGTGACAGATCGTACGAGCAGTACTTC. It translates to CASSDRSYEQYF.

The chain couples TRBV4-1 to TRBJ2-7, with 10 nucleotides matching TRBD1. The length of the CDR3 is 15 residues. Looked up from germline, CDR1 is MGHRA and CDR2 is YSYEKL. The ends lost 2 bases at V and 3 bases at J; junction bases unmatched: 4. This CDR3 reads CASSQTGTGDYEQYF. CDR3 DNA: TGCGCCAGCAGCCAAACCGGGACAGGGGACTACGAGCAGTACTTC.

The chain combines TRBV19 with TRBJ1-6; D not certain. Germline CDR1 and CDR2: LNHDA and SQIVND (reference sequence). V lost 3 bases to trimming and J lost 7 bases, with 13 bases between them. The CDR3 runs to 15 residues. The CDR3 sequence: CASSIPGSNNSPLHF. DNA of the CDR3: TGTGCCAGTAGTATCCCGGGGTCCAACAATTCACCCCTCCACTTT.

The genes are TRBV19 and TRBJ1-2; possibly TRBD1 for D (5 bases). The V and J ends lost 4 bases and 5 bases respectively, with 11 bases between them. CDR1 and CDR2 from the germline V gene are LNHDA and SQIVND (reference sequence). The CDR3 extends over 13 amino acids. The CDR3 loop reads CASSTIQGYGYTF. The CDR3, as DNA: TGTGCCAGTAGTACGATTCAGGGTTATGGCTACACCTTC.

The J gene is TRBJ1-2, the V gene TRBV5-4; D not resolved. The V end lost 2 bases, the J end lost 1 base, and 6 bases lay between the germline ends. Germline CDR1 SGHNT, CDR2 YYREEE (reference sequence). This CDR3 spans 13 amino acids. The CDR3 bases are TGTGCCAGCAGCTTTGGCTTTAACTATGGCTACACCTTC. This translates into CASSFGFNYGYTF.

J is TRBJ2-1 and V is TRBV6-1; the D gene is possibly TRBD2 (5 bases). CDR1 MNHNS and CDR2 SASEGT come from the germline V gene. Trimming took off 2 bases at V and 0 bases at J, with 8 bases between the two ends. The CDR3 length is 15 residues. The CDR3 reads CASSERGFSYNEQFF. The CDR3 region has the DNA TGTGCCAGCAGTGAACGCGGGTTCTCCTACAATGAGCAGTTCTTC.

The chain carries TRBV6-5 and TRBJ1-5; 8 nucleotides line up with TRBD1. The germline gives CDR1 MNHEY, CDR2 SVGAGI. V trimming: 4 bases; J trimming: 6 bases; junction bases outside the gene matches: 8. The CDR3 consists of 15 residues. The CDR3 here is CASSFLQGDGQPQHF. Here the CDR3 DNA reads TGTGCCAGCAGTTTCTTACAGGGGGACGGTCAGCCCCAGCATTTT.

The chain couples TRBV28 to TRBJ1-6; TRBD1 aligns across 8 bases. The CDR3 has 15 residues. Germline-derived CDR1 and CDR2 are MDHEN and SYDVKM. The trim removed 10 bases at V and 6 bases at J, leaving 11 bases unmatched. For the CDR3, the DNA is TGTGCCACAGGGGGCTGGGGTTTAGCTAATTCACCCCTCCACTTT. Translation gives CATGGWGLANSPLHF.

The chain has TRBV3-1 (or the pseudogene TRBV3-2) and TRBJ2-5; D remains ambiguous. Germline V gene lookup returns CDR1 LGHDT and CDR2 YNNKEL (reference sequence). V lost 3 bases, J lost 5 bases, and 13 bases lay in between. The CDR3 covers 14 residues. The CDR3 sequence: CASSHPLSRETQYF. DNA for the CDR3: TGTGCCAGCAGCCACCCCTTATCGCGCGAGACCCAGTACTTC.

The chain links TRBV6-1 to TRBJ1-4; maybe TRBD1 (5 bases). Germline CDR1 and CDR2: MNHNS and SASEGT. V lost 2 bases and J 7 bases, leaving 17 bases between the germline ends. This CDR3 region has 16 residues. Written as DNA, the CDR3 is TGTGCCAGCAGTGAATGGTTCAAGGGCGGGGGTGAAAAACTGTTTTTT. Its translation is CASSEWFKGGGEKLFF.

This chain uses TRBV9 with TRBJ2-1, with D perhaps TRBD2 (6 bases). Trimming cost V 3 bases and J 0 bases, with 13 bases left between them. Germline V gene data show CDR1 as SGDLS and CDR2 as YYNGEE. This CDR3 has 16 amino acids. The chain's CDR3 is CASSAQLASSYNEQFF. Here the CDR3 DNA reads TGTGCCAGCAGCGCCCAACTAGCCAGCTCCTACAATGAGCAGTTCTTC.

The rearrangement links TRBV2 to TRBJ2-7, with D unresolved. The CDR3 is made up of 12 amino acids. Germline CDR1 and CDR2: SNHLY and FYNNEI. Trimming stripped 7 bases from V and 5 bases from J, with 12 bases between. CDR3 amino acids: CASNQFQNEQYF. For the CDR3, the DNA is TGTGCCAGCAATCAGTTCCAAAACGAGCAGTACTTC.

This sequence joins TRBV30 and TRBJ1-4, with D hard to call. Deletions cut 6 bases from V and 0 bases from J, with 17 bases between. CDR1 is GTSNPN, CDR2 SVGIG, per germline (reference sequence). The CDR3 extends over 16 amino acids. The CDR3 reads CACQTGSSATNEKLFF. The CDR3 nucleotides are TGTGCCTGCCAAACCGGGAGCAGTGCAACTAATGAAAAACTGTTTTTT.

A single count supports this clone. This chain uses TRBV9 with TRBJ1-2; TRBD1 is a possible D gene (5 bases). Per germline, CDR1 SGDLS and CDR2 YYNGEE. The V end was cut by 10 bases, the J end by 4 bases, with 11 bases between. The length of the CDR3 is 11 residues. Here the CDR3 reads CASVGVYGYTF. The CDR3 DNA reads as TGTGCCTCCGTAGGGGTCTATGGCTACACCTTC. The variable domain in full, completed from reference TRBV9 and TRBJ1-2, reads DSGVTQTPKHLITATGQRVTLRCSPRSGDLSVYWYQQSLDQGLQFLIQYYNGEERAKGNILERFSAQQFPDLHSELNLSSLELGDSALYFCASVGVYGYTFGSGTRLTVV.

This chain uses TRBV12-3 or TRBV12-4 with TRBJ1-6, with D hard to call. The V end was cut by 10 bases, the J end by 5 bases, with 12 bases between. The CDR3 totals 13 residues. The CDR3 nucleotides read TGTGCCACCACCACGGGGAATAATTCACCCCTCCACTTT. As protein: CATTTGNNSPLHF.